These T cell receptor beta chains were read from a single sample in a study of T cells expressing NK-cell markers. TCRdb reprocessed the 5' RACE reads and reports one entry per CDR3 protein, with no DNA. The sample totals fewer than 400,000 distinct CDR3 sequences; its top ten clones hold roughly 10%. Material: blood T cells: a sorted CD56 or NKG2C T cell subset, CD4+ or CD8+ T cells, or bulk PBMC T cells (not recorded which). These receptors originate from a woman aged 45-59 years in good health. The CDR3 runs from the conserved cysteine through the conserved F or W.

CDR3 protein: CASNENRVKNIQYF
V gene: TRBV2
J gene: TRBJ2-4

CDR3 protein: CASSFVGVGNIQYF
V gene: TRBV12-3/TRBV12-4
J gene: TRBJ2-4

CDR3 protein: CATSGILGSHEQFF
V gene: TRBV24-1
J gene: TRBJ2-1

CDR3 protein: CASNQDVGNEQFF
V gene: TRBV10-2
J gene: TRBJ2-1

CDR3 protein: CASSPFREGQDEQFF
V gene: TRBV14
J gene: TRBJ2-1

CDR3 protein: CASSQDRTGGYGTEAFF
V gene: TRBV4-1
J gene: TRBJ1-1

CDR3 protein: CASSLGGGSQYF
V gene: TRBV7-9
J gene: TRBJ2-5

CDR3 protein: CASSLGLAVSYEQYF
V gene: TRBV12-3/TRBV12-4
J gene: TRBJ2-7

CDR3 protein: CASSFKGVLRTNTGELFF
V gene: TRBV27
J gene: TRBJ2-2

CDR3 protein: CASSLGGGSTDTQYF
V gene: TRBV5-1
J gene: TRBJ2-3

CDR3 protein: CASSLNPPVGVNTGELFF
V gene: TRBV7-3
J gene: TRBJ2-2

CDR3 protein: CASRARLLQVPGAQYF
V gene: TRBV6-2/TRBV6-3
J gene: TRBJ2-5

CDR3 protein: CASSLKTSGTSYEQYF
V gene: TRBV5-1
J gene: TRBJ2-7

CDR3 protein: CASSRSGPLAKNIQYF
V gene: TRBV12-3/TRBV12-4
J gene: TRBJ2-4

CDR3 protein: CASSPPAHNKNIQYF
V gene: TRBV6-1
J gene: TRBJ2-4

CDR3 protein: CASRDRGRELFF
V gene: TRBV6-6
J gene: TRBJ1-4

CDR3 protein: CASSPRQGLRYGYTF
V gene: TRBV5-6
J gene: TRBJ1-2

CDR3 protein: CSVEDRRTRTGELFF
V gene: TRBV29-1
J gene: TRBJ2-2

CDR3 protein: CASSPGLAFEQFF
V gene: TRBV6-6
J gene: TRBJ2-1

CDR3 protein: CATGRRELDEQFF
V gene: TRBV24-1
J gene: TRBJ2-1

CDR3 protein: CATGSGLAGVGEQYF
V gene: TRBV24-1
J gene: TRBJ2-7

CDR3 protein: CASSLHIAGVGGELFF
V gene: TRBV4-2
J gene: TRBJ2-2

CDR3 protein: CASSVQGAAYNEQFF
V gene: TRBV7-3
J gene: TRBJ2-1

CDR3 protein: CAISEDGGDEKLFF
V gene: TRBV10-3
J gene: TRBJ1-4

CDR3 protein: CASSLLTSGKDTQYF
V gene: TRBV7-6
J gene: TRBJ2-3